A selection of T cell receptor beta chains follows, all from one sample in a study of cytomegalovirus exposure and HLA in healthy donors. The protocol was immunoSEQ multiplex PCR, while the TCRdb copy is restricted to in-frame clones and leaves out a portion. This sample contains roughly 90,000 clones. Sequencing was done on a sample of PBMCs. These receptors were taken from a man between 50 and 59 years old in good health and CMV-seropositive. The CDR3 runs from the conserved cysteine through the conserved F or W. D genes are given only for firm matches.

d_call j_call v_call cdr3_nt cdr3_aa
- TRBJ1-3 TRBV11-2 TGTGCCAGCAGCTTAGATCATCAGGAGGGGCTTGGAAACACCATATATTTT CASSLDHQEGLGNTIYF
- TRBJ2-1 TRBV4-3 TGCGCCAGCAGCCAAGATGGGGGGGACAAGAGCTCCTACAATGAGCAGTTCTTC CASSQDGGDKSSYNEQFF
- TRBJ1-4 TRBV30 TGTGCCTGGAGTGTAAATCGTAATGAAAAACTGTTTTTT CAWSVNRNEKLFF
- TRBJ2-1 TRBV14 TGTGCCAGCAGCCGCCGAGGGCCTCCACTGGGGGCTTCCTACAATGAGCAGTTCTTC CASSRRGPPLGASYNEQFF
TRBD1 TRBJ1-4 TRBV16 TGTGCCAGCAGCCAATTTGGGACAGTTAATGAAAAACTGTTTTTT CASSQFGTVNEKLFF
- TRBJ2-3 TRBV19 TGTGCCAGTAGTGCCGGGACCATGAGGGGGGATACGCAGTATTTT CASSAGTMRGDTQYF
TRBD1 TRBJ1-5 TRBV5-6 TGTGCCAGCAGCTTGGGCCCCGGGACAGGGGGCGGTCAGCCCCAGCATTTT CASSLGPGTGGGQPQHF
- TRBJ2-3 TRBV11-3 TGTGCCAGCAGCTTAGATTCGGCGGGTGTGGCGGATACGCAGTATTTT CASSLDSAGVADTQYF
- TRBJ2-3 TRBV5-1 TGCGCCAGCAGCTTGGAGGAGGTCGGTATAGATACGCAGTATTTT CASSLEEVGIDTQYF
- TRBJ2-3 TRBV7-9 TGTGCCAGCAGCTACCGGGACTTCACAGATACGCAGTATTTT CASSYRDFTDTQYF
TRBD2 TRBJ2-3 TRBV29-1 TGCAGCTCCCGTGGGGGACTAACCAACACAGATACGCAGTATTTT CSSRGGLTNTDTQYF
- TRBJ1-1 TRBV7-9 TGTGCCAGCAGGGGCGGGCATCCGTCCATGAACACTGAAGCTTTCTTT CASRGGHPSMNTEAFF
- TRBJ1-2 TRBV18 TGTGCCAGCTCAGGGGCCTATGGCTACACCTTC CASSGAYGYTF
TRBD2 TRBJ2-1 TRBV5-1 TGCGCCAGCAGCCCCGGGACTAGCGGGAGTAATGAGCAGTTCTTC CASSPGTSGSNEQFF
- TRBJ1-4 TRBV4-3 TGCGCCAGCAGCCAAGACGAGGGAAATGAAAAACTGTTTTTT CASSQDEGNEKLFF
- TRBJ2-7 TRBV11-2 TGTGCCAGCAGCCCAAACAGGAGGGACTACGAGCAGTACTTC CASSPNRRDYEQYF
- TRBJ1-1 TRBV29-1 TGCAGCGTTGATCGGGCTGAAGCTTTCTTT CSVDRAEAFF
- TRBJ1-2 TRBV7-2 TGTGCCAGCAGCTTAGAGAGGGGAGGCTCAAGTAACTATGGCTACACCTTC CASSLERGGSSNYGYTF
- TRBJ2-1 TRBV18 TGTGCCAGCTCACCAAGTCGAGCCTTGAGGTTTGAGCAGTTCTTC CASSPSRALRFEQFF
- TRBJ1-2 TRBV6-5 TGTGCCAGCAGCCCCATGACAGCTAACTATGGCTACACCTTC CASSPMTANYGYTF
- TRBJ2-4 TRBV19 TGTGCCAGTTCGACACTCGTCTCACACATTCAGTACTTC CASSTLVSHIQYF
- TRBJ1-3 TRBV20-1 TGCAGTGCTAGTTGGGGAGACACCATATATTTT CSASWGDTIYF
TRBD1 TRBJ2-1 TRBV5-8 TGTGCCAGCAGCCTGAGCCCACAGGGGGTGAGTAATGAGCAGTTCTTC CASSLSPQGVSNEQFF
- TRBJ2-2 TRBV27 TGTGCCAGCAGATCCGGGACTCGAGACACCGGGGAGCTGTTTTTT CASRSGTRDTGELFF
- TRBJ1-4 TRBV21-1 TGTGCCAGCACCAAAATTGACAGGGCGGTGGAAAAACTGTTTTTT CASTKIDRAVEKLFF
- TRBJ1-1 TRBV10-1 TGCGCCAGCAGTGAGGACGGGGGGTTAACTGAAGCTTTCTTT CASSEDGGLTEAFF
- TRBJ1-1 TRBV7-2 TGTGCCAGCACCCCGGGTCCCAGAGACGCTGAAGCTTTCTTT CASTPGPRDAEAFF
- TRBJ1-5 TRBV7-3 TGTGCCAGCAGCTTCGACGGCGGCGGGCCCCAGCATTTT CASSFDGGGPQHF
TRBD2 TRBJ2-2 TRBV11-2 TGTGCCAGCAGCCCAGGACTAGCGGGAATCTCGAACACCGGGGAGCTGTTTTTT CASSPGLAGISNTGELFF
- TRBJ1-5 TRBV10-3 TGTGCCATCGGACAAACGGCGAGCAATCAGCCCCAGCATTTT CAIGQTASNQPQHF
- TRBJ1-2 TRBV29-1 TGCAGCGCCTCCCGGGGGGACTATGGCTACACCTTC CSASRGDYGYTF
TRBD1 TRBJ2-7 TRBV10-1 TGCGCCAGCATACGGCTCCGGGACAGGCCCCCTTACGAGCAGTACTTC CASIRLRDRPPYEQYF
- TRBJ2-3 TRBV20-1 TGCAGTGCTAGTCGGGTAGATACGCAGTATTTT CSASRVDTQYF
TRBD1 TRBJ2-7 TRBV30 TGTGCCTGGAGTACGGGACAGGGTTTTTCCCGCTACTTC CAWSTGQGFSRYF
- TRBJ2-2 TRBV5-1 TGCGCCAGCAGGCCCCAGGGGTCCGAGACCGGGGAGCTGTTTTTT CASRPQGSETGELFF
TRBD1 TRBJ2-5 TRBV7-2 TGTGCCAGCAGCTTAGCAGGGGGCGGGGAGACCCAGTACTTC CASSLAGGGETQYF
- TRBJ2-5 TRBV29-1 TGCAGCGTTACTAGGGAAGAGACCCAGTACTTC CSVTREETQYF
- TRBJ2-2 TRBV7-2 TGTGCCAGCAGCCTATCCAAAAACACCGGGGAGCTGTTTTTT CASSLSKNTGELFF
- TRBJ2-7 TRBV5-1 TGCGCCAGCTGTCCGGGGGAGATTACTGACGAGCAGTACTTC CASCPGEITDEQYF
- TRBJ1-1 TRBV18 TGTGCCAGCTCCCCGCGGGGGGGAACGGGCACTGAAGCTTTCTTT CASSPRGGTGTEAFF
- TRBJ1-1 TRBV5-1 TGCGCCAGCAGCCAGGGATGGGGTAGTGCCGAAGCTTTCTTT CASSQGWGSAEAFF
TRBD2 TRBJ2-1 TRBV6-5 TGTGCCAGCAGTTACTCGAGGGTAGCGGGAGCCCACGAGCAGTTCTTC CASSYSRVAGAHEQFF
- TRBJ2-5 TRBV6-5 TGTGCCAGCAGTTACTCGCAACAGGGATTTGAGACCCAGTACTTC CASSYSQQGFETQYF
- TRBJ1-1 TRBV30 TGTGCCTGGAACTTCGCCGGTATGAACACTGAAGCTTTCTTT CAWNFAGMNTEAFF
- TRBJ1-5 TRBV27 TGTGCCAGCAGCCCCCGCGGGGGATGGGATCAGCCCCAGCATTTT CASSPRGGWDQPQHF
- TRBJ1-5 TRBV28 TGTGCCAGCAGCACACCCGGAGGGGAGAGTCAGCCCCAGCATTTT CASSTPGGESQPQHF
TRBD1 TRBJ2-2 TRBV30 TGTGCCTGGAGGACTTTTAGGACAGGGCCTACTACGAACACCGGGGAGCTGTTTTTT CAWRTFRTGPTTNTGELFF
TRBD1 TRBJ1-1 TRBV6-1 TGTGCCAGCAATTCCGACAGGGGGGTCACTGAAGCTTTCTTT CASNSDRGVTEAFF
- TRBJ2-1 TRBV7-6 TGTGCCAGCAGCCAGGAATTGTACAATGAGCAGTTCTTC CASSQELYNEQFF